The rows below give T cell receptor beta chains drawn from one sample of a study of CD4 T cell repertoires in COVID-19. No antigen has been assigned to these receptors. Produced via immunoSEQ multiplex PCR; TCRdb's table is partial and in-frame only. The data show 1,500 to 2,000 clones, about 16% seen once. This specimen was memory CD4+ T cells, cultured in vitro, taken after recovery from COVID-19. These receptors were taken from a human donor who had COVID-19. Both conserved end residues are part of each CDR3. The D gene is left open where the match is weak. Clone sizes are given selectively: once, few, many, or a class where the clone is expanded.

V,size,D,J,length,CDR3,DNA
TRBV7-8,medium-sized,.,TRBJ2-3,16,CASSLASGASTDTQYF,TGTGCCAGCAGCTTAGCGTCGGGAGCAAGCACAGATACGCAGTATTTT
TRBV14,large,TRBD1,TRBJ1-2,13,CASSVRQGFGYTF,TGTGCCAGCAGCGTTCGACAGGGGTTTGGCTACACCTTC
TRBV28,few,.,TRBJ2-7,15,CASSLKPSPPHEQYF,TGTGCCAGCAGTTTAAAGCCTAGCCCTCCCCACGAGCAGTACTTC
TRBV19,.,.,TRBJ1-2,11,CASSATLGYTF,TGTGCCAGTAGTGCTACGCTGGGCTACACCTTC
TRBV27,.,.,TRBJ2-1,17,CASSFLQRLNSYNEQFF,TGTGCCAGCAGTTTCCTCCAGCGGCTAAATTCCTACAATGAGCAGTTCTTC
TRBV11-2,few,TRBD1,TRBJ2-2,17,CASSPVGQGAGTGELFF,TGTGCCAGCAGCCCCGTCGGACAGGGGGCAGGCACCGGGGAGCTGTTTTTT
TRBV11-1,medium-sized,.,TRBJ1-2,16,CASSLVGSQQHYGYTF,TGTGCCAGCAGCTTAGTCGGCAGCCAGCAGCACTATGGCTACACCTTC
TRBV6-4,medium-sized,TRBD2,TRBJ2-5,15,CASSELREVRETQYF,TGTGCCAGCAGTGAATTGCGGGAGGTGAGAGAGACCCAGTACTTC
TRBV5-1,.,.,TRBJ2-2,15,CASSPRGANTGELFF,TGCGCCAGCAGCCCCAGGGGGGCGAACACCGGGGAGCTGTTTTTT
TRBV19,medium-sized,TRBD2,TRBJ2-3,18,CASSKGGLAGDTFYTQYF,TGTGCCAGTAGTAAAGGAGGTCTAGCGGGGGATACTTTTTATACGCAGTATTTT
TRBV25-1,.,.,TRBJ2-1,14,CASSEYILGGVWFF,TGTGCCAGCAGTGAATATATTCTCGGAGGGGTATGGTTCTTC
TRBV6-4,.,TRBD1,TRBJ1-2,13,CASSKQGANGYTF,TGTGCCAGCAGTAAACAGGGGGCCAATGGCTACACCTTC
TRBV18,medium-sized,.,TRBJ1-1,12,CASSPRRVMAFF,TGTGCCAGCTCACCACGCAGGGTCATGGCTTTCTTT
TRBV11-2,large,TRBD2,TRBJ2-1,17,CASSSGLAGFRDNEQFF,TGTGCCAGCAGCTCCGGACTAGCGGGATTCCGCGACAATGAGCAGTTCTTC
TRBV10-3,.,.,TRBJ2-4,17,CAISEARGNIAGNIQYF,TGTGCCATCAGTGAGGCTAGGGGAAACATCGCGGGGAACATTCAGTACTTC
TRBV19,once,.,TRBJ2-3,15,CASHSAQTSTDTQYF,TGTGCCAGTCATAGTGCCCAGACTAGCACAGATACGCAGTATTTT